This T cell receptor (beta chain) was recorded in a study of blood T cell repertoires in COVID-19. The method was immunoSEQ multiplex PCR; TCRdb's version includes in-frame clones alone and lacks a portion of them. The repertoire consists of around 180,000 clones, with 80% occurring once and the leading ten covering around 7%. There are 15 residues in the CDR3. With 4 bases clipped from V and 5 bases from J, the junction kept 6 bases outside the gene matches. Germline-derived CDR1 and CDR2 are SEHNR and FQNEAQ (reference sequence). The sample taken for sequencing was peripheral blood. This receptor was identified in a man in his sixties or seventies with active or convalescent COVID-19. V is TRBV7-9 and J is TRBJ2-5; 11 nucleotides match TRBD2. DNA of the CDR3: TGTGCCAGCAGCTCCCGACTAGCGGGACTGGAGACCCAGTACTTC. Its translation is CASSSRLAGLETQYF.